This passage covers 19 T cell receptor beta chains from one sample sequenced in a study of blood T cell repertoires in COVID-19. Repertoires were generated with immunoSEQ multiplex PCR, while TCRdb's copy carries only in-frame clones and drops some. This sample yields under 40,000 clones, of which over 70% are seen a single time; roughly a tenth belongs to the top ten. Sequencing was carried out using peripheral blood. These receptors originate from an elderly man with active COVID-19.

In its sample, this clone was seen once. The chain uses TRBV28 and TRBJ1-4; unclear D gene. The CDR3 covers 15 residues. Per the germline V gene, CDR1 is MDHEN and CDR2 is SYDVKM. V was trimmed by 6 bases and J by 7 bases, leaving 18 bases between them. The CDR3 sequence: CASSLVLGEGEKLFF. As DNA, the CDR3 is TGTGCCAGCAGCCTGGTTTTAGGCGAGGGTGAAAAACTGTTTTTT. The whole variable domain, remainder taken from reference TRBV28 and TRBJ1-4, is DVKVTQSSRYLVKRTGEKVFLECVQDMDHENMFWYRQDPGLGLRLIYFSYDVKMKEKGDIPEGYSVSREKKERFSLILESASTNQTSMYLCASSLVLGEGEKLFFGSGTQLSVL.

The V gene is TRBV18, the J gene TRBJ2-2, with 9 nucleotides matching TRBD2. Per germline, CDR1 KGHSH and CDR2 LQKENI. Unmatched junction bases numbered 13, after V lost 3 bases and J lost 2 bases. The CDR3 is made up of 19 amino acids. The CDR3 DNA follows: TGTGCCAGCTCACCCGACCGGGGTAGCGGGAGTGTTAACACCGGGGAGCTGTTTTTT. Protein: CASSPDRGSGSVNTGELFF.

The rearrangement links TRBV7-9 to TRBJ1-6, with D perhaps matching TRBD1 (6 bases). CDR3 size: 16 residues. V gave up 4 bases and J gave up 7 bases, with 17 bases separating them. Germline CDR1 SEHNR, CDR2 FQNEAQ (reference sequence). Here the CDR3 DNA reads TGTGCCAGCAGCTCGATTAGGGGGGGTAGAAATTCACCCCTCCACTTT. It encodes CASSSIRGGRNSPLHF.

The CDR3 loop reads CASRTSGSGTDTQYF. For the CDR3, the DNA is TGTGCCAGCAGGACTAGCGGGAGTGGGACAGATACGCAGTATTTT. This sequence joins TRBV2 and TRBJ2-3, with 12 bases identical to TRBD2. Germline V lookup: CDR1 SNHLY, CDR2 FYNNEI. This CDR3 is built from 15 residues. The ends lost 6 bases at V and 3 bases at J; junction bases unmatched: 4. The whole variable domain, remainder taken from reference TRBV2 and TRBJ2-3, is EPEVTQTPSHQVTQMGQEVILRCVPISNHLYFYWYRQILGQKVEFLVSFYNNEISEKSEIFDDQFSVERPDGSNFTLKIRSTKLEDSAMYFCASRTSGSGTDTQYFGPGTRLTVL.

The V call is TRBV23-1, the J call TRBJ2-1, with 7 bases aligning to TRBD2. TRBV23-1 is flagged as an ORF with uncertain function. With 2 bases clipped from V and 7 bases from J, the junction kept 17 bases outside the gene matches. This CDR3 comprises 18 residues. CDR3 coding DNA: TGCGCCAGCAGTCAAATCTTAGAGGGAGGGATGAGAGCGAATGAGCAGTTCTTC. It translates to CASSQILEGGMRANEQFF.

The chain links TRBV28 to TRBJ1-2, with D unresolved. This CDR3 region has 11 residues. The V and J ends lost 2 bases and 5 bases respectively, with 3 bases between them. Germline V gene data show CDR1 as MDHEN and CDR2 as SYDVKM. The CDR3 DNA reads TGTGCCAGCAGTTTACAGTATGGCTACACCTTC. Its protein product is CASSLQYGYTF.

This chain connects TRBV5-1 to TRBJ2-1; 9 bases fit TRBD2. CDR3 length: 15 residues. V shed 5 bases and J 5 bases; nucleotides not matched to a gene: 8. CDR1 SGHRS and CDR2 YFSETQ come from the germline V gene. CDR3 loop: CASRRGGREHNEQFF. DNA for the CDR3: TGCGCCAGCAGACGGGGCGGGAGGGAGCACAATGAGCAGTTCTTC.

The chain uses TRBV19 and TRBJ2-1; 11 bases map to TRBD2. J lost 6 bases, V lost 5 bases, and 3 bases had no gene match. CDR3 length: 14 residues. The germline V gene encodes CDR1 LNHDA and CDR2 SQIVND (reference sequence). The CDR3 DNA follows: TGTGCCAGTAGTGTAGCGGGAGGGACCAATGAGCAGTTCTTC. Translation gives CASSVAGGTNEQFF.

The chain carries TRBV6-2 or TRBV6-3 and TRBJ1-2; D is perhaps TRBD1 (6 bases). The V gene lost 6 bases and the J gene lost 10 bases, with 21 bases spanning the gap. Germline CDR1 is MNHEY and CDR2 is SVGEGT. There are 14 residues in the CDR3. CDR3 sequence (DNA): TGTGCCAGCAGCCCCCCCGGGACAACTTTATTCTACACCTTC. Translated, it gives CASSPPGTTLFYTF.

CDR3 bases: TGTGCCAGCAGCGACTGGGAGAGCTCCTACAATGAGCAGTTCTTC. Translated: CASSDWESSYNEQFF. The J gene is TRBJ2-1, the V gene TRBV2; a possible D gene is TRBD2 (5 bases). Germline values: CDR1 SNHLY, CDR2 FYNNEI. V dropped 6 bases and J dropped 0 bases, with 12 bases sitting between them. The CDR3 runs to 15 residues.

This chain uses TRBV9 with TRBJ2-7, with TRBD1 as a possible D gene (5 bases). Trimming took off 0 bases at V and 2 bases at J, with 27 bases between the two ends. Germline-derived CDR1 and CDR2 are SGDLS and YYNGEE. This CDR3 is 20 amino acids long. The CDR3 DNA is TGTGCCAGCAGCGTAGTACTCCCCCCCCCGAAATGGCAGGACACCTACGAGCAGTACTTC. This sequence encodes CASSVVLPPPKWQDTYEQYF.

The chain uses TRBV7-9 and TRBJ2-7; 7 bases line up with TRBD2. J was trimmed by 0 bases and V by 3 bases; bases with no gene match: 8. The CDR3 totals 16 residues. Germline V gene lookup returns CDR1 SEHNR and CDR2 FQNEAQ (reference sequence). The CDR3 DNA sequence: TGTGCCAGCAGCTTTTTCGGTGGGGGGGACTCCTACGAGCAGTACTTC. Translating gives CASSFFGGGDSYEQYF.

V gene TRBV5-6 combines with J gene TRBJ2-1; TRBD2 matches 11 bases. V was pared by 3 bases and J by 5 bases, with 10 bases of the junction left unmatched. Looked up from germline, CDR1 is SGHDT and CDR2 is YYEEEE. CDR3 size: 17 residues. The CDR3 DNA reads TGTGCCAGCAGCTGGGAAGTTAGCGGGGGGGCCAACAATGAGCAGTTCTTC. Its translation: CASSWEVSGGANNEQFF.

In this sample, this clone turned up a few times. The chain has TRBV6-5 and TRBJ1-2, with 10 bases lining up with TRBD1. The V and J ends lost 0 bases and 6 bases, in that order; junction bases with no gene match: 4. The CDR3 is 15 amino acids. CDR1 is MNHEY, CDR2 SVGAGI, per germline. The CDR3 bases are TGTGCCAGCAGTTACTCGGGACAGGGGAGTAATGGCTACACCTTC. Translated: CASSYSGQGSNGYTF.

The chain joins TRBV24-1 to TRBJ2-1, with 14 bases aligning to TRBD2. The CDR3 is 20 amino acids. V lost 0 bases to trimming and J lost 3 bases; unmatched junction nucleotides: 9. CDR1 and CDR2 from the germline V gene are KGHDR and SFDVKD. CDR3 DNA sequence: TGTGCCACCAGTGATTTGCCAGGAAAAGGGACTAGCGGGGGCTACAATGAGCAGTTCTTC. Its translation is CATSDLPGKGTSGGYNEQFF.

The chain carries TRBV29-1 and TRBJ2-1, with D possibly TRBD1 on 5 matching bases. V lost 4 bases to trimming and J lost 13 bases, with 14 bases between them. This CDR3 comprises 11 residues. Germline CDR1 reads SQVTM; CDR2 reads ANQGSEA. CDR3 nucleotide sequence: TGCAGCGTTGCAGGGCCTTCGGACCAGTTCTTC. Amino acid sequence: CSVAGPSDQFF.

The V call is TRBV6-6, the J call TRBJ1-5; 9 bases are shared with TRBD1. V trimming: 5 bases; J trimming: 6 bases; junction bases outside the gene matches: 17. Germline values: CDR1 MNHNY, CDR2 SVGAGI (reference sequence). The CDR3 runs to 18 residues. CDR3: CASSPGQGVNPRSQPQHF. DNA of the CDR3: TGTGCCAGCAGTCCGGGACAGGGTGTGAATCCTCGGAGTCAGCCCCAGCATTTT.

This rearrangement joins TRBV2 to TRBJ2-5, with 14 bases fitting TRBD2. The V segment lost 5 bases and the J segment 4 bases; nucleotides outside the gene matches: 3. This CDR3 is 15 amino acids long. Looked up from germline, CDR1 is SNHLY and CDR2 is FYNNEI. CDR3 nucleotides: TGTGCCAGCAGTAAAGGGACTAGCGGGAGAGAGACCCAGTACTTC. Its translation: CASSKGTSGRETQYF.

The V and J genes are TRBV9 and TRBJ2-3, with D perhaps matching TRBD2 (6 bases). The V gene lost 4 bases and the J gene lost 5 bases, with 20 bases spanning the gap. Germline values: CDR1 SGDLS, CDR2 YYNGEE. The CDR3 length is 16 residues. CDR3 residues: CASSTQVASVGDTQYF. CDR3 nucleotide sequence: TGTGCCAGCAGCACCCAAGTGGCTAGCGTAGGAGATACGCAGTATTTT. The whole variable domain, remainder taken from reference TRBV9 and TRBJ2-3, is DSGVTQTPKHLITATGQRVTLRCSPRSGDLSVYWYQQSLDQGLQFLIQYYNGEERAKGNILERFSAQQFPDLHSELNLSSLELGDSALYFCASSTQVASVGDTQYFGPGTRLTVL.